This T cell receptor beta chain was recovered during a study of beta chain features in type 1 diabetes. Study summary: Researchers looked at 85 million to 110 million sorted cells across all samples. Findings of the study overall: Reduced insertions and increased deletions marked VDJ junctions in type 1 diabetes patients. For Type 1 diabetes patients, all four CD4+ subsets carried TCRB CDR3s that were moderately but significantly shorter.

V gave up 5 bases and J gave up 7 bases; unmatched junction bases: 21. The CDR3 consists of 18 residues. Germline assignment: CDR1 SEHNR and CDR2 FQNEAQ (reference sequence). A single count supports this clone. What it binds is unknown. Staining for CD45RO/CCR7/CD25/CD127/CD95/CD27 allowed sorting of CD4+ naive, central memory, regulatory and stem cell-like memory cells. The study reverse transcribed the entire isolated RNA, so it sequenced expressed TCRB transcripts. Naive, central memory and regulatory T cell samples produced a mean of about 4 million reads. The repertoire was sequenced with immunoSEQ multiplex PCR; TCRdb's copy has only in-frame clones and lacks some. This table holds roughly 730,000 clones, roughly 13% found once.

The rearrangement links TRBV7-9 to TRBJ1-1, with TRBD1 identical over 8 bases. The sequence was collected from a man aged 18 to 35 with type 1 diabetes. Sequencing input: naive CD4+ T cells from blood. CDR3 sequence (DNA): TGTGCCAGCAGCCCCGACAGGGGTGAGGGGGGATTTCAGATTGAAGCTTTCTTT. It codes for CASSPDRGEGGFQIEAFF.